This TCR beta chain was found in a study of blood T cell repertoires in COVID-19. Enrolment of Seattle patients took place during active infection, and they were followed longitudinally. Trimming removed 7 bases from V and 6 bases from J; junction bases left unmatched: 8. Germline CDR1 reads MNHNY; CDR2 reads SVGAGI (reference sequence). The CDR3 length is 14 residues. As handled by the study authors: Reference gene primer amplification gave nucleated cell count estimates. Only in-frame clones appear in the TCRdb table, and some are missing; sequencing was by immunoSEQ multiplex PCR. The DNA gave D and trimming, while V, J and clone size come from that table. This table holds approximately 210,000 clones, approximately 84% found once.

The TCR was taken from a middle-aged man with COVID-19, enrolled during active disease. The chain couples TRBV6-6 to TRBJ1-5; 8 bases are shared with TRBD1. The sample consisted of peripheral blood. The CDR3 reads CASNPTGEGQPQHF. The CDR3 DNA reads as TGTGCCAGCAATCCGACAGGGGAGGGTCAGCCCCAGCATTTT.